This TCR beta chain comes out of a study of blood T cells in healthy people across ages. Healthy Caucasians from Russia aged about 6 to 95 served as donors. Study-wide results and limits: The study found more naive CD4+ cells and higher diversity in long-lived than aged donors.

This clonotype was observed at least ten times. Its antigen is unidentified. Alongside a J-beta primer mix, a sample-barcoded 5' primer served in a second PCR lasting about 7 to 12 cycles. TCRdb used MiXCR to reprocess the 5' RACE reads, holding one entry per CDR3 protein. The repertoire has 1.5 million to 2 million distinct CDR3 sequences, roughly 27% of them found once; the top ten carry over 7%. The sequence derives from a woman aged 30 to 39 in good health. Source material: blood.

CDR3 nucleotide sequence: TGCGCCAGCAGCTTAGAGGTAGAAGAGACCCAGTACTTC. Its translation: CASSLEVEETQYF. V and J are TRBV5-1 and TRBJ2-5; unclear D gene. The CDR3 spans 13 residues. Germline V gene sequence: CDR1 SGHRS, CDR2 YFSETQ. Trimming cost V 2 bases and J 3 bases, with 8 bases left between them.